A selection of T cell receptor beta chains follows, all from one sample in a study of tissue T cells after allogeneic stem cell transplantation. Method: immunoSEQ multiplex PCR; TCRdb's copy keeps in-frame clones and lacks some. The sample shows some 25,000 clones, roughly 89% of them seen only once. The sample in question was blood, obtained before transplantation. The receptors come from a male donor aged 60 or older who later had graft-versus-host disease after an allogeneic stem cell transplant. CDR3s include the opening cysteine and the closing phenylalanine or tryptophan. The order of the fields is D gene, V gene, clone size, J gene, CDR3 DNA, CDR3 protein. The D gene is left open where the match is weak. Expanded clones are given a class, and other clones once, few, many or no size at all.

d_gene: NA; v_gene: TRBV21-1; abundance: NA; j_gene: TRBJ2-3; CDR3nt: TGTGCCAGCACCTCTGATTTGGGGGCTCATGGCACAGATACGCAGTATTTT; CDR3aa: CASTSDLGAHGTDTQYF
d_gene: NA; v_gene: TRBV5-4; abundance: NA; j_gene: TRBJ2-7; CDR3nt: TGTGCCAGCAGCTTGCCGGGGCTAGATCACTACGAGCAGTACTTC; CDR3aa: CASSLPGLDHYEQYF
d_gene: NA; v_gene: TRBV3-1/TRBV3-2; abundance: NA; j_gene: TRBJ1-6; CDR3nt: TGTGCCAGCAGACCTTATCAGGGGAGCTATAATTCACCCCTCCACTTT; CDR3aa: CASRPYQGSYNSPLHF
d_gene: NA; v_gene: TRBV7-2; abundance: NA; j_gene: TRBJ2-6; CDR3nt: TGTGCCAGCAGCTTAGGGGGGGCCAACGTCCTGACTTTC; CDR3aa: CASSLGGANVLTF
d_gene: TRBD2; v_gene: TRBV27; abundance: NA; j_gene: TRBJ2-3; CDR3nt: TGTGGCCCGGGGCTAGCGGACTCTCCTAGCACAGATACGCAGTATTTT; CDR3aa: CGPGLADSPSTDTQYF
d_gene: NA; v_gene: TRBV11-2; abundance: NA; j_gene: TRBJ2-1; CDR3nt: TGTGCCAGCAGCTTAGATCGGCTAGCGTTCGATGAGCAGTTCTTC; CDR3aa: CASSLDRLAFDEQFF
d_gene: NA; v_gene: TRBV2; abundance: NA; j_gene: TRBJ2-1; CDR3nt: TGTGCCAGCAGTGAAAATACACGTCTGGGTCAGCAGTTCTTC; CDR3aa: CASSENTRLGQQFF
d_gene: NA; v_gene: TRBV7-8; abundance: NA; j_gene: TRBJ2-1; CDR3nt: TGTGCCAGCAGTAGCTTAGGGCAGGGCGGCATCTTC; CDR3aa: CASSSLGQGGIF
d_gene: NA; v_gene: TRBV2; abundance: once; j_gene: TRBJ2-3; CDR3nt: TGTGCCAGCAGTGTGGCCGGGGCGACTTTTAGCACAGATACGCAGTATTTT; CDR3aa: CASSVAGATFSTDTQYF
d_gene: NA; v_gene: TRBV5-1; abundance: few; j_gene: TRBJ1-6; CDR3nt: TGCGCCAGCAGCTTGGATCTAACACAAAATAATTCACCCCTCCACTTT; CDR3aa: CASSLDLTQNNSPLHF
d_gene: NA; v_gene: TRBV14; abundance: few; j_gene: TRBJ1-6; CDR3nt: TGTGCCAGCAGTTTCGACAGGTTTAATTCACCCCTCCACTTT; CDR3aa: CASSFDRFNSPLHF
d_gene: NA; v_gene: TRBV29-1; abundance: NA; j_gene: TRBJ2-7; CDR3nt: TGCAGCGTTGTGGGTCAGGGTAAACTTGGCGAGCAGTACTTC; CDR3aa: CSVVGQGKLGEQYF
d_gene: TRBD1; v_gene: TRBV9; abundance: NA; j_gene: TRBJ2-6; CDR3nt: TGTGCCAGCAGCGTAGGACAGGGGACTGCTGGGGCCAACGTCCTGACTTTC; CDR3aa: CASSVGQGTAGANVLTF
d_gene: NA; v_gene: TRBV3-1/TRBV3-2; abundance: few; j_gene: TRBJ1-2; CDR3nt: TGTGCCAGCAGTCACCACCGGGGAGACTATGGCTACACCTTC; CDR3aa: CASSHHRGDYGYTF
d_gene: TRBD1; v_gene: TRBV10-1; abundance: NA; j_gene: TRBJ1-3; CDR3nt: TGCGCCAGCAGTGAGTCGAAAGCCGACAGGGGGCCTGTTTTCTCTGGAAACACCATATATTTT; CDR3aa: CASSESKADRGPVFSGNTIYF
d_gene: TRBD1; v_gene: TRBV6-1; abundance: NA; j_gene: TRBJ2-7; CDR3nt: TGTGCCAGCAGTGAGGGACAGTACGAGCAGTACTTC; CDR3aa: CASSEGQYEQYF
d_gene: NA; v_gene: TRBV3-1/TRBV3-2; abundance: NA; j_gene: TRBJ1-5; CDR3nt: TGTGCCAGCAGCTACTTTACAGGGAATCAGCCCCAGCATTTT; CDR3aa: CASSYFTGNQPQHF
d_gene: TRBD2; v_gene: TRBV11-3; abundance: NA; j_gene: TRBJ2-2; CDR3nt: TGTGCCAGCAGCTTAGATCGGGGGGTGAGGACCGGGGAGCTGTTTTTT; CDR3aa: CASSLDRGVRTGELFF
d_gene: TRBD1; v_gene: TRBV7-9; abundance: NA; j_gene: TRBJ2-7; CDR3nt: TGTGCCAGCAGCCTCACCGGGACAGGCTCCTACGAGCAGTACTTC; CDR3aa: CASSLTGTGSYEQYF
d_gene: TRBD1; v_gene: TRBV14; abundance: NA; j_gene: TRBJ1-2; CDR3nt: TGTGCCAGCAGCCGTGTTCAGGGGGCTAACTATGGCTACACCTTC; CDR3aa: CASSRVQGANYGYTF
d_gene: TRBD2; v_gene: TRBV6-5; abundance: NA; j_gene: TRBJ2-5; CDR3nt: TGTGCCAGCAGTCGCACCGGGACTAACCAAGAGACCCAGTACTTC; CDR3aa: CASSRTGTNQETQYF